Below, one TCR beta chain is given with its context. Using immunoSEQ multiplex PCR, the repertoire was profiled, and TCRdb retains in-frame clones only, with some absent. The data contain about 120,000 clones, over 75% of them seen just once; the ten biggest clones take up about 6%. Germline CDR1 is MNHNY and CDR2 is SVGAGI (reference sequence). Trimming cost V 0 bases and J 0 bases, with 9 bases left between them. This CDR3 contains 15 residues. The source of the sample is a study of cytomegalovirus exposure and HLA in healthy donors. Material for sequencing was PBMCs. This chain joins TRBV6-6 and TRBJ2-7, with a weak D call TRBD1 (5 bases). This receptor was taken from a young woman in good health and CMV-seropositive. The CDR3 sequence: CASSYSTATSYEQYF. CDR3 bases: TGTGCCAGCAGTTACTCGACAGCCACCTCCTACGAGCAGTACTTC.